The 10 T cell receptor beta chains below were found in one sample sequenced in a study of shared clonotypes between healthy human individuals. Measured with immunoSEQ multiplex PCR; TCRdb has only the in-frame clones, and not every one. The table lists more than 150,000 clones, 90% to 95% of them singletons. The sample taken for sequencing was naive CD4+ T cells sorted from blood. The subset is: CD45RA+ positively selected. These receptors originate from a woman in her twenties or thirties in good health.

The genes are TRBV2 and TRBJ2-7; D is possibly TRBD1 (6 bases). Trimming left V 8 bases short and J 3 bases short, with 17 bases between. Germline CDR1 reads SNHLY; CDR2 reads FYNNEI. The length of the CDR3 is 14 residues. The CDR3, as DNA: TGTGCCAGCGGGACACCGGGAAAATACTACGAGCAGTACTTC. Its translation is CASGTPGKYYEQYF. Full variable domain (outside the CDR3, taken from reference TRBV2 and TRBJ2-7): EPEVTQTPSHQVTQMGQEVILRCVPISNHLYFYWYRQILGQKVEFLVSFYNNEISEKSEIFDDQFSVERPDGSNFTLKIRSTKLEDSAMYFCASGTPGKYYEQYFGPGTRLTVT.

The chain has TRBV18 and TRBJ2-5, with 7 bases aligning to TRBD2. The CDR3 spans 14 residues. Germline CDR1 reads KGHSH; CDR2 reads LQKENI. The V segment lost 4 bases and the J segment 5 bases; nucleotides outside the gene matches: 7. The CDR3 DNA reads as TGTGCCAGCTCACACCGGGACGGGGGGGAGACCCAGTACTTC. It codes for CASSHRDGGETQYF.

The CDR3 DNA reads TGTGCCAGCAGTTTCAGGGGTAGACTGTTTTTT. It encodes CASSFRGRLFF. The chain employs TRBV28 and TRBJ1-4; a weak D match, TRBD1 (6 bases). V was trimmed by 3 bases and J by 13 bases, leaving 9 bases between them. The CDR3 runs 11 residues. Germline assignment: CDR1 MDHEN and CDR2 SYDVKM. The variable domain in full, completed from reference TRBV28 and TRBJ1-4, reads DVKVTQSSRYLVKRTGEKVFLECVQDMDHENMFWYRQDPGLGLRLIYFSYDVKMKEKGDIPEGYSVSREKKERFSLILESASTNQTSMYLCASSFRGRLFFGSGTQLSVL.

This rearrangement joins TRBV18 to TRBJ1-2; 7 nucleotides agree with TRBD1. This CDR3 contains 17 residues. Germline CDR1 and CDR2: KGHSH and LQKENI. With V trimmed by 4 bases and J by 0 bases, 11 bases remained unmatched. CDR3 sequence reads: CASSRGTVSRPNYGYTF. The DNA for the CDR3 is TGTGCCAGCTCACGGGGGACAGTGAGTCGCCCTAACTATGGCTACACCTTC.

This chain connects TRBV6-6 to TRBJ1-3; D remains unclear. Germline V gives CDR1 MNHNY, CDR2 SVGAGI (reference sequence). Trimming removed 5 bases from V and 2 bases from J, with 10 bases in between. The CDR3 is made up of 14 amino acids. The DNA of the CDR3 is TGTGCCAGCAGTCCCGGTGGGACTGGAAACACCATATATTTT. Translating it yields CASSPGGTGNTIYF.

V gene TRBV29-1 combines with J gene TRBJ2-7; 8 nucleotides align to TRBD1. V lost 7 bases, J lost 0 bases, and 5 bases stayed unmatched. Germline V gene data show CDR1 as SQVTM and CDR2 as ANQGSEA. The CDR3 spans 13 residues. The CDR3 region has the DNA TGCAGCGGGAGGGACAGGAGCTCCTACGAGCAGTACTTC. Its translation: CSGRDRSSYEQYF.

This rearrangement joins TRBV19 to TRBJ1-2; TRBD1 matches at 7 bases. V lost 4 bases and J lost 1; bases outside the gene matches: 12. Per germline, CDR1 LNHDA and CDR2 SQIVND (reference sequence). The CDR3 runs 17 residues. The CDR3, as DNA: TGTGCCAGTAGTAGCTCGGCCGGGACAGTACTTAACTATGGCTACACCTTC. This translates into CASSSSAGTVLNYGYTF.

This chain links TRBV19 with TRBJ1-2; D unclear. Germline lookup yields CDR1 LNHDA and CDR2 SQIVND (reference sequence). This CDR3 is 14 amino acids long. Deletions cut 7 bases from V and 0 bases from J, with 12 bases between. CDR3 nucleotides: TGTGCCAGTAAATTGGCAGCCACTAACTATGGCTACACCTTC. Translated, it gives CASKLAATNYGYTF.

This rearrangement joins TRBV25-1 to TRBJ2-3, with TRBD2 matching 7 bases. This CDR3 region has 14 residues. Germline V lookup: CDR1 MGHDK, CDR2 SYGVNS. The V gene end was trimmed by 5 bases and the J gene end by 2 bases; junction bases not matched to a gene: 4. The CDR3: CASSRLADTDTQYF. CDR3 bases: TGTGCCAGCAGTCGGCTAGCGGACACAGATACGCAGTATTTT.

The chain carries TRBV6-5 and TRBJ2-1, with TRBD2 matching over 8 bases. The CDR3 runs to 14 residues. Germline-derived CDR1 and CDR2 are MNHEY and SVGAGI. V trimming: 6 bases; J trimming: 3 bases; junction bases outside the gene matches: 4. The CDR3 protein is CASRTGLDYNEQFF. The CDR3 DNA follows: TGTGCCAGCAGGACGGGACTAGACTACAATGAGCAGTTCTTC.